The subject of this entry is one T cell receptor beta chain. The method was immunoSEQ multiplex PCR; TCRdb's version includes in-frame clones alone and lacks a portion of them. The data contain 190,000 or so clones, 80% to 95% of them singletons. The sample comes from a study of control samples from healthy donors and cancer patients. The sample consisted of blood. This receptor was identified in a man younger than 35 in good health.

In nucleotides, the CDR3 is TGTGCCAGTAGTACTTGGACGGGGACCGAGCAGTACTTC. Translated: CASSTWTGTEQYF. The rearrangement uses TRBV19 and TRBJ2-7; D possibly uses TRBD1 or TRBD2 (5 bases each). This CDR3 contains 13 residues. Trimming took off 4 bases at V and 6 bases at J, with 13 bases between the two ends. In germline, CDR1 is LNHDA, CDR2 SQIVND (reference sequence).